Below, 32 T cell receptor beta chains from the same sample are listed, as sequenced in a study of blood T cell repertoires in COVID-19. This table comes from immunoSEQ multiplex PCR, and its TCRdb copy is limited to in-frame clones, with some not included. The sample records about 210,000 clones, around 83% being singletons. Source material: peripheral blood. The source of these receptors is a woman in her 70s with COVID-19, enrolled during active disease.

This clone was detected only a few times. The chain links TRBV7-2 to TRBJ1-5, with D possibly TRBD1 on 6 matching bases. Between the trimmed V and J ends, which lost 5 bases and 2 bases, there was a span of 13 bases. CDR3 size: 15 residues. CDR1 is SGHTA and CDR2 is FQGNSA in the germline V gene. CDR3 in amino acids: CASSPTGQGNQPQHF. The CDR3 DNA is TGTGCCAGCAGCCCCACGGGACAAGGCAATCAGCCCCAGCATTTT.

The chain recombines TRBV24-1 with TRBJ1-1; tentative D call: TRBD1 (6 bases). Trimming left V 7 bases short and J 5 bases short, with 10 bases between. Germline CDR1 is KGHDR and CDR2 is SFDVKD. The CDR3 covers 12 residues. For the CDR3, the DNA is TGTGCCACCAGGGGACATGGGACTGAAGCTTTCTTT. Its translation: CATRGHGTEAFF.

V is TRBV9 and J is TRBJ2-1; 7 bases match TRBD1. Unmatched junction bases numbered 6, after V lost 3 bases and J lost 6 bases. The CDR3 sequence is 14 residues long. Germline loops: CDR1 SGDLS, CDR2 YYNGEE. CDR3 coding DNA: TGTGCCAGCAGCGCCCACAGGGGACCCAATGAGCAGTTCTTC. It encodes CASSAHRGPNEQFF.

The DNA for the CDR3 is TGTGCCAGCAGCTTACCCGGGACAGGGGGCTCCAGTGGCTACACCTTC. This gives the protein CASSLPGTGGSSGYTF. V is TRBV5-4 and J is TRBJ1-2; 12 bases are a match to TRBD1. The germline CDR1 and CDR2 sequences are SGHNT and YYREEE (reference sequence). V gave up 2 bases and J gave up 7 bases; unmatched junction bases: 9. The length of the CDR3 is 16 residues.

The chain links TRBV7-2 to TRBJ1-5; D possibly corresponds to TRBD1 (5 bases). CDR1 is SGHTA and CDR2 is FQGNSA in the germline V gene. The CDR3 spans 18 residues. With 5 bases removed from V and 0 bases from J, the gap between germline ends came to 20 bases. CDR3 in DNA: TGTGCCAGCAGCACGCAAAAACGACAGTGGGGTAGCAATCAGCCCCAGCATTTT. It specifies CASSTQKRQWGSNQPQHF.

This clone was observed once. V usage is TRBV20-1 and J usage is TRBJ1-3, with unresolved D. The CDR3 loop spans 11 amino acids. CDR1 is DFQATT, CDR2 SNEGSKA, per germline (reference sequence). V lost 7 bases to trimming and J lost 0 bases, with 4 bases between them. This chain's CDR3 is CSGSSGNTIYF. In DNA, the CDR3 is TGCAGTGGGAGCTCTGGAAACACCATATATTTT.

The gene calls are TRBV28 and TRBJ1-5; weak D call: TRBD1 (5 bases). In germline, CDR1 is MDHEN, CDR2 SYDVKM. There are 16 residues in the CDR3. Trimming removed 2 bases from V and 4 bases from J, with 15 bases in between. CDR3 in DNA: TGTGCCAGCAGTTTAAATGGTGGCAGGGCAAATCAGCCCCAGCATTTT. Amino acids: CASSLNGGRANQPQHF.

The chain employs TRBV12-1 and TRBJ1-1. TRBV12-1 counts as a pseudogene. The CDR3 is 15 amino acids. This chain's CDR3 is CASSSMVRRNTEAFF. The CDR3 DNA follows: TGTGCCAGCAGCTCCATGGTACGGAGGAACACTGAAGCTTTCTTT.

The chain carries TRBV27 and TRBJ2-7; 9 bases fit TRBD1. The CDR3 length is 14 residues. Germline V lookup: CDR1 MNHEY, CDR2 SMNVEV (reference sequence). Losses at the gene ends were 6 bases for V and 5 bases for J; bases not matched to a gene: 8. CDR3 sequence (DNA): TGTGCCAGCAGCCGGACAGGGGAGGCGCACGAGCAGTACTTC. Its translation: CASSRTGEAHEQYF.

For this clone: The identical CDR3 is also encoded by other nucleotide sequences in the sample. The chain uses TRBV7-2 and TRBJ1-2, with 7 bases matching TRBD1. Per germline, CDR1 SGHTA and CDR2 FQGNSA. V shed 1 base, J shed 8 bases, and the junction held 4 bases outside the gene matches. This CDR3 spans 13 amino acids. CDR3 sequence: CASSLGQGDGYTF. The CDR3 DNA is TGTGCCAGCAGCTTAGGACAGGGCGACGGCTACACCTTC. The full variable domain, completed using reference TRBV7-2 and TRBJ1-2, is GAGVSQSPSNKVTEKGKDVELRCDPISGHTALYWYRQSLGQGLEFLIYFQGNSAPDKSGLPSDRFSAERTGGSVSTLTIQRTQQEDSAVYLCASSLGQGDGYTFGSGTRLTVV.

The CDR3 region is CASSPGRGEVTGELFF. CDR3 DNA sequence: TGTGCCAGCAGCCCAGGGAGGGGCGAGGTAACCGGGGAGCTGTTTTTT. This chain joins TRBV7-6 and TRBJ2-2; 7 positions agree with TRBD2. This CDR3 comprises 16 residues. V shed 5 bases, J shed 5 bases, and the junction held 11 bases outside the gene matches. The germline V gene has CDR1 SGHVS and CDR2 FNYEAQ.

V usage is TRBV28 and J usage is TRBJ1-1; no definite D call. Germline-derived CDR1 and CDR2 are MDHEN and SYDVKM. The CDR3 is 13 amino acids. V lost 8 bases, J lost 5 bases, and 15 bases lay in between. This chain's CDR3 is CASLSSYGTEAFF. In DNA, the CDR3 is TGTGCCAGCCTGAGTAGTTACGGGACTGAAGCTTTCTTT.

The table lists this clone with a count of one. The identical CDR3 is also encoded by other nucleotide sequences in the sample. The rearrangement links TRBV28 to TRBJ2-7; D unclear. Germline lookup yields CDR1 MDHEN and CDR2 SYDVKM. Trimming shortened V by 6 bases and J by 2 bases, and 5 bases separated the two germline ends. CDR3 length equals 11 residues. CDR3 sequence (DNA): TGTGCCAGCAGCTCCCCCTACGAGCAGTACTTC. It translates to CASSSPYEQYF.

The CDR3, as DNA: TGTGCCAGCAGTCGCGACAGGATAACTGAAGCTTTCTTT. Translation gives CASSRDRITEAFF. J is TRBJ1-1 and V is TRBV6-6; D may be TRBD1 (6 bases). CDR1 is MNHNY, CDR2 SVGAGI, per germline (reference sequence). V lost 5 bases, J lost 5 bases, and 12 bases lay in between. CDR3 length: 13 residues.

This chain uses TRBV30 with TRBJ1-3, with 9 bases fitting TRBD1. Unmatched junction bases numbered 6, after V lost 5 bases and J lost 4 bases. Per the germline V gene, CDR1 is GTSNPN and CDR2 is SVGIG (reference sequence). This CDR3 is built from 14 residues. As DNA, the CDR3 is TGTGCCTGGGCTACCGGGACAGGGGGAAACACCATATATTTT. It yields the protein CAWATGTGGNTIYF.

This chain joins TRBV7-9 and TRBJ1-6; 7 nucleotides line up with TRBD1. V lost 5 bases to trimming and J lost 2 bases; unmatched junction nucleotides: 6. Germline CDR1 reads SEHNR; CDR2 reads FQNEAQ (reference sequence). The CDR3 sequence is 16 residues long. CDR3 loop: CASSPTTGTYNSPLHF. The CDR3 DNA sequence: TGTGCCAGCAGCCCAACGACAGGGACCTATAATTCACCCCTCCACTTT.

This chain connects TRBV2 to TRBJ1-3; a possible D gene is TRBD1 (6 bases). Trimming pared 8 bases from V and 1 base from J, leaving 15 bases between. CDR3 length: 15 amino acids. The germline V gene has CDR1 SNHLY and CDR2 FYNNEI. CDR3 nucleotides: TGTGCCAGCGGGGATTACAGGGAATCTGGAAACACCATATATTTT. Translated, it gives CASGDYRESGNTIYF. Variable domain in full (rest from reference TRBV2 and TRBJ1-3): EPEVTQTPSHQVTQMGQEVILRCVPISNHLYFYWYRQILGQKVEFLVSFYNNEISEKSEIFDDQFSVERPDGSNFTLKIRSTKLEDSAMYFCASGDYRESGNTIYFGEGSWLTVV.

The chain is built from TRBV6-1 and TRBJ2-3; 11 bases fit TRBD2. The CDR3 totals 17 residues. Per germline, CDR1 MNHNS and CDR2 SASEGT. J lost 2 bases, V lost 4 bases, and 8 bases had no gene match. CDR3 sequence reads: CASSAGRLAGFTDTQYF. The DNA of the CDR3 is TGTGCCAGCAGTGCCGGTAGACTAGCGGGGTTCACAGATACGCAGTATTTT.

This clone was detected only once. CDR3 protein: CASSLLAGSQPQHF. The CDR3 region has the DNA TGTGCCAGCAGCTTGCTCGCGGGGTCCCAGCCCCAGCATTTT. J is TRBJ1-5 and V is TRBV5-8; D call uncertain. Germline CDR1 SGHTS, CDR2 YDEGEE. Trimming pared 1 base from V and 7 bases from J, leaving 12 bases between. The CDR3 extends over 14 amino acids. The full variable domain, completed using reference TRBV5-8 and TRBJ1-5, is EAGVTQSPTHLIKTRGQQATLRCSPISGHTSVYWYQQALGLGLQFLLWYDEGEERNRGNFPPRFSGRQFPNYSSELNVNALELEDSALYLCASSLLAGSQPQHFGDGTRLSIL.

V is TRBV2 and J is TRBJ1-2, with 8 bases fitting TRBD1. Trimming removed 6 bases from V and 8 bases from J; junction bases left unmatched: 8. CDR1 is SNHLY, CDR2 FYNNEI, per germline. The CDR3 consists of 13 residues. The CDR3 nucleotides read TGTGCCAGCAGAGGACAGGGAGGCGGGGGCTACACCTTC. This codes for CASRGQGGGGYTF.

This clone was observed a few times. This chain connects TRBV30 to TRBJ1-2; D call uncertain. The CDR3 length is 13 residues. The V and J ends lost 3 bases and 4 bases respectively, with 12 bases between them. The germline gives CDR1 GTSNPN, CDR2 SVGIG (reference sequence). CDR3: CAWRDAGSYGYTF. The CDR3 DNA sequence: TGTGCCTGGAGAGATGCGGGTTCCTATGGCTACACCTTC. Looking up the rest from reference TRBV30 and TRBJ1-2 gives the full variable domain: SQTIHQWPATLVQPVGSPLSLECTVEGTSNPNLYWYRQAAGRGLQLLFYSVGIGQISSEVPQNLSASRPQDRQFILSSKKLLLSDSGFYLCAWRDAGSYGYTFGSGTRLTVV.

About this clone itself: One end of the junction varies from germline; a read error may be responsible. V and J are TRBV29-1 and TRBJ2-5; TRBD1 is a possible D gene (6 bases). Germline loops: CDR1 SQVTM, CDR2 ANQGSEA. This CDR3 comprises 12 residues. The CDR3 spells CSVGPGQGTQYF. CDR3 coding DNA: TGCAGCGTGGGACCGGGACAAGGGACCCAGTACTTC.

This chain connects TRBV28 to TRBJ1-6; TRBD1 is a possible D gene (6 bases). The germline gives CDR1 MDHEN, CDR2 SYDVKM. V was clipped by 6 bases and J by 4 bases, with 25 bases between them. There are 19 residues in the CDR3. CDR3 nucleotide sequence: TGTGCCAGCAGCCCGGGACACCGTCAAGTTGATCTTTATAATTCACCCCTCCACTTT. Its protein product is CASSPGHRQVDLYNSPLHF.

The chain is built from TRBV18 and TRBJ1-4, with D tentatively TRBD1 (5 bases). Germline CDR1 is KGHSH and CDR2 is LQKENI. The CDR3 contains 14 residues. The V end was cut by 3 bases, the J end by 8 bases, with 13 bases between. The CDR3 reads CASSPSGVWEKLFF. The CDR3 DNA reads TGTGCCAGCTCACCTTCGGGGGTCTGGGAAAAACTGTTTTTT.

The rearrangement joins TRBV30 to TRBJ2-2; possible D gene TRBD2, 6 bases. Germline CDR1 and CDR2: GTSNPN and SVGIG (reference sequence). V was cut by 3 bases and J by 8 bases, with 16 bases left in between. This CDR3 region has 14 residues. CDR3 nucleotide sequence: TGTGCCTGGAGAGGACGGGAGTATACAGGGGAGCTGTTTTTT. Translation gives CAWRGREYTGELFF.

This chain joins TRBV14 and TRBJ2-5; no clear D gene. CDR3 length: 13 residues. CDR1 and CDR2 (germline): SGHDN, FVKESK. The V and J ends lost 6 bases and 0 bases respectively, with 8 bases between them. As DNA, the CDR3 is TGTGCCAGCAGACCAGGATACCAAGAGACCCAGTACTTC. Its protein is CASRPGYQETQYF.

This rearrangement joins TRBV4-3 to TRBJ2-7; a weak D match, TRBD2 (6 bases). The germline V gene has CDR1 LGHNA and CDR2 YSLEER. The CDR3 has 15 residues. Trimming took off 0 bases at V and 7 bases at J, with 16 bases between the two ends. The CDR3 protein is CASSQEWAGPREQYF. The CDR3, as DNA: TGCGCCAGCAGCCAAGAATGGGCGGGACCTAGGGAGCAGTACTTC.

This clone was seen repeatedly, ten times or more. DNA of the CDR3: TGTGCCAGCAGCCCGGGACATCTCTACGAGCAGTACTTC. This codes for CASSPGHLYEQYF. The chain combines TRBV27 with TRBJ2-7, with a possible D match to TRBD1 (6 bases). Trimming took off 6 bases at V and 3 bases at J, with 12 bases between the two ends. Germline CDR1 is MNHEY and CDR2 is SMNVEV (reference sequence). The CDR3 is made up of 13 amino acids.

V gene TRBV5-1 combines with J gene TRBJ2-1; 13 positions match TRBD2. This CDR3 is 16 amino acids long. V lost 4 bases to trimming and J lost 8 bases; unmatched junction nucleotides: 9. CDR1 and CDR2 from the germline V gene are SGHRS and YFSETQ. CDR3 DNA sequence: TGCGCCAGCAGCCCAGACGGGACTAGCGGGAACTATGAGCAGTTCTTC. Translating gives CASSPDGTSGNYEQFF.

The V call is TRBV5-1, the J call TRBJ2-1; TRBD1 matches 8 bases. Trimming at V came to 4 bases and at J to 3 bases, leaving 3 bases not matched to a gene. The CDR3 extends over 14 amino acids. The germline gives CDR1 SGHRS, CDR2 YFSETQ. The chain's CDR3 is CASSAGQGYNEQFF. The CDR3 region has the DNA TGCGCCAGCAGCGCCGGACAGGGCTACAATGAGCAGTTCTTC.

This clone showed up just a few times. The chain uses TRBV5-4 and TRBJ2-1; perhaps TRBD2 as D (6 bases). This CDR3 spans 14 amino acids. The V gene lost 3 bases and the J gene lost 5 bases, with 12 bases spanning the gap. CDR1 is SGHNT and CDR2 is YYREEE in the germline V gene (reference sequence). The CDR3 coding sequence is TGTGCCAGCAGCTCCATAGCGGATCACAATGAGCAGTTCTTC. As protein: CASSSIADHNEQFF.

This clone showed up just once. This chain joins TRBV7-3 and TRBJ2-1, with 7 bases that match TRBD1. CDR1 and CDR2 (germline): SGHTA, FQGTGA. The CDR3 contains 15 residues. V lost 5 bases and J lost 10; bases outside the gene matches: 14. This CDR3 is CASSPGTDITGEQFF. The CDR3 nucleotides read TGTGCCAGCAGCCCGGGGACAGACATTACCGGGGAGCAGTTCTTC.